This TCR beta chain was sequenced for a study of graft-versus-host responses after intestinal transplantation. V lost 0 bases, J lost 2 bases, and 7 bases stayed unmatched. This CDR3 spans 16 amino acids. CDR1 SGHNT and CDR2 YENEEA come from the germline V gene. This clone was counted a few times. Its antigen remains unknown. This table comes from immunoSEQ multiplex PCR, and its TCRdb copy is limited to in-frame clones, with some not included. The top ten hold 37% of the sample, which has over 5,000 clones, 70% to 85% seen once. Study-wide results and caveats: High graft-versus-host to host-versus-graft clonal ratios were seen in allografts of patients with graft-donor T cell macrochimerism.

The sequence came from a human patient who received an intestinal transplant, so some T cells may come from the graft donor. The genes are TRBV11-3 and TRBJ2-7, with 7 bases identical to TRBD2. Sequenced material: PBMCs, taken approximately 310 days after intestinal transplant. The CDR3 coding sequence is TGTGCCAGCAGCTTAGATTCTCTAGCGGCGACCTACGAGCAGTACTTC. Its protein product is CASSLDSLAATYEQYF.